This T cell receptor beta chain was observed in a study of CD8 T cells in ankylosing spondylitis. Overall study findings and caveats: A TCR beta motif made of several highly homologous variants seemed typical of ankylosing spondylitis blood. There were earlier reports of some motif variants in reactive arthritis synovial fluid and blood.

This clonotype was recorded many times. What it recognizes is unknown. TCR beta libraries were made by quantitative 5'-RACE with molecular barcodes. MiXCR was run by TCRdb on the 5' RACE reads, yielding one entry per CDR3 protein. Here the sample spans hundreds of thousands of distinct CDR3 sequences, about a sixth being singletons. Specimen: blood, either unsorted or a sorted T cell fraction (not recorded which). This sequence originates from a male donor with ankylosing spondylitis.

The DNA of the CDR3 is TGCAGCGTCAAAACAGGGATCCAAGAGACCCAGTACTTC. Translating it yields CSVKTGIQETQYF. The chain recombines TRBV29-1 with TRBJ2-5; D might be TRBD1 (6 bases). The CDR3 sequence is 13 residues long. Looked up from germline, CDR1 is SQVTM and CDR2 is ANQGSEA. V lost 6 bases to trimming and J lost 1 base, with 12 bases between them.